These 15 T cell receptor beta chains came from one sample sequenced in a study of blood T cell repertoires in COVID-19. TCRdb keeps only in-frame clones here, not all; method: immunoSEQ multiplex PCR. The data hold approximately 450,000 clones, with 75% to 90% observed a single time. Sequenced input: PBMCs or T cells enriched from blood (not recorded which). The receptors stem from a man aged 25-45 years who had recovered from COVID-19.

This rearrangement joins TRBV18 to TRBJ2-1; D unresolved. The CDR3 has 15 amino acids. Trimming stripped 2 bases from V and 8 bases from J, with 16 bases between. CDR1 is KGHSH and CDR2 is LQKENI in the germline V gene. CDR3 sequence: CASSPFEVPEDEQFF. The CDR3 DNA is TGTGCCAGCTCACCATTTGAAGTCCCAGAAGATGAGCAGTTCTTC.

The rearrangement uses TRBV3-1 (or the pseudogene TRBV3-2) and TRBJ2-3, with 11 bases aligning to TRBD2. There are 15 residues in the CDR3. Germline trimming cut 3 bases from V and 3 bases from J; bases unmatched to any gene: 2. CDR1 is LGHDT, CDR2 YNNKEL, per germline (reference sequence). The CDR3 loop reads CASSHLAGGTDTQYF. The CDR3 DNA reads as TGTGCCAGCAGCCATCTAGCGGGAGGTACAGATACGCAGTATTTT.

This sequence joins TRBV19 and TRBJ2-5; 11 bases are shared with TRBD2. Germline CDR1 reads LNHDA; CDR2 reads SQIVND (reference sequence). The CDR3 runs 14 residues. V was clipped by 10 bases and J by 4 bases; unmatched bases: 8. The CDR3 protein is CATNSGRARETQYF. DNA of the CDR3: TGTGCCACTAATAGCGGGAGGGCAAGAGAGACCCAGTACTTC.

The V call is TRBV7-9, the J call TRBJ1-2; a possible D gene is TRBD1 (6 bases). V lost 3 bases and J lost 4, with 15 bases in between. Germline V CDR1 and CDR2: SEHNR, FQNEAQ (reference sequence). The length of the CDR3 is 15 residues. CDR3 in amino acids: CASSFGRGVGYGYTF. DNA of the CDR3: TGTGCCAGCAGCTTTGGCAGGGGAGTAGGCTATGGCTACACCTTC.

The DNA of the CDR3 is TGCGCCAGCAGCTTGGAGGGGGCCGGGACAGATACGCAGTATTTT. This codes for CASSLEGAGTDTQYF. The J gene is TRBJ2-3, the V gene TRBV5-1, with TRBD1 matching 7 bases. This CDR3 comprises 15 residues. CDR1 is SGHRS and CDR2 is YFSETQ in the germline V gene. Trimming took 0 bases from V and 3 from J; bases not matched to a gene: 4.

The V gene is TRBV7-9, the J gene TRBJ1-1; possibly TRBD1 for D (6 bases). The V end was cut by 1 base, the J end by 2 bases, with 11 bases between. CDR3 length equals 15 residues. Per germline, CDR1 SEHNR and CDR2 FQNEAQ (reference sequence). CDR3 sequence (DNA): TGTGCCAGCAGCTTAGGGGGAGGGGGAAACACTGAAGCTTTCTTT. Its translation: CASSLGGGGNTEAFF.

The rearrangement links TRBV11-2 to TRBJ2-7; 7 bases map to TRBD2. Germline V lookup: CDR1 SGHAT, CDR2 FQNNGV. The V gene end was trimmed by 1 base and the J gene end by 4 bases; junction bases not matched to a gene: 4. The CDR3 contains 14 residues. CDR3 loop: CASSLGAGRYEQYF. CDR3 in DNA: TGTGCCAGCAGCTTAGGAGCGGGAAGGTACGAGCAGTACTTC.

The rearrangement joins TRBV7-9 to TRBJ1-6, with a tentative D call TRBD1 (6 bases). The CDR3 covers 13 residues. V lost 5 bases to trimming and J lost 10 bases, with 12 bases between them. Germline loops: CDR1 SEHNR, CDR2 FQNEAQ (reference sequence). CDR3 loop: CASSTSGASPLHF. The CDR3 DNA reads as TGTGCCAGCAGCACTTCAGGGGCCTCACCCCTCCACTTT. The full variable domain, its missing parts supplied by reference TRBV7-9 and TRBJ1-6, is DTGVSQNPRHKITKRGQNVTFRCDPISEHNRLYWYRQTLGQGPEFLTYFQNEAQLEKSRLLSDRFSAERPKGSFSTLEIQRTEQGDSAMYLCASSTSGASPLHFGNGTRLTVT.

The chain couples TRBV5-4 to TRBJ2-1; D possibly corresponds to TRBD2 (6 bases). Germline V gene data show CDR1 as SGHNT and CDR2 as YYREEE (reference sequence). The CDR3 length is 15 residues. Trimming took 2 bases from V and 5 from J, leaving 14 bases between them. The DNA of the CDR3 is TGTGCCAGCAGCTTAACTCAGCGGGTGAACAATGAGCAGTTCTTC. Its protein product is CASSLTQRVNNEQFF.

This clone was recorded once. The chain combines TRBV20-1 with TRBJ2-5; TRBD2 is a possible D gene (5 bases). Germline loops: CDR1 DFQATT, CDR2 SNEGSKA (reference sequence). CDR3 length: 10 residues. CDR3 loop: CSAGGETQYF. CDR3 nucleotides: TGCAGCGCCGGCGGGGAGACCCAGTACTTC.

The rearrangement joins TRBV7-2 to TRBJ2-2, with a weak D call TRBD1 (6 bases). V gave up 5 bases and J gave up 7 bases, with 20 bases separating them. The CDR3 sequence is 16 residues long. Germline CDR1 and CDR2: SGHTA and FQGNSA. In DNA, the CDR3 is TGTGCCAGCAGCCCAACAGCCAGCCGAGGGGGCGGGGAGCTGTTTTTT. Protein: CASSPTASRGGGELFF.

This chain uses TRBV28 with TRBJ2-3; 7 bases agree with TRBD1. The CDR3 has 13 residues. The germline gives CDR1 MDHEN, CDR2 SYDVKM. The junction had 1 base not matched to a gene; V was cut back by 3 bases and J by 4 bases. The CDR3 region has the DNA TGTGCCAGCAGTTTCCAGGGGGCAGATACGCAGTATTTT. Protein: CASSFQGADTQYF.

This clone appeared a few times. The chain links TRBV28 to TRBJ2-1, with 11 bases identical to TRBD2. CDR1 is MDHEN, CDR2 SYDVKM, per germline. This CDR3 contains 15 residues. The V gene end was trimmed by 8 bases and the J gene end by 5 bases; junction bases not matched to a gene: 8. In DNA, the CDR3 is TGTGCCAGCTATGATAGCGGGAGGGCCGACAATGAGCAGTTCTTC. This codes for CASYDSGRADNEQFF.

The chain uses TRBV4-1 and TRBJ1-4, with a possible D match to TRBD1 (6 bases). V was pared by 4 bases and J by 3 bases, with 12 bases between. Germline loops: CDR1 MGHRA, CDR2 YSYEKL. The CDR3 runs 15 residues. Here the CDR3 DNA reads TGCGCCAGCAGCCTTCAACAGGGTCCTAATGAAAAACTGTTTTTT. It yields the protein CASSLQQGPNEKLFF.

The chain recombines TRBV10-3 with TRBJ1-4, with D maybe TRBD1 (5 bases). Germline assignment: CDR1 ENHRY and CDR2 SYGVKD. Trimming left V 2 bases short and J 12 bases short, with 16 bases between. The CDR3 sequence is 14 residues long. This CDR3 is CAISEVQGFSQLFF. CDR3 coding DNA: TGTGCCATCAGTGAGGTTCAGGGCTTCTCCCAACTGTTTTTT.